The present TCR beta chain was sequenced within a study of identical twins. Study-wide points: Excess twin sharing in beta out-of-frame sequences was weaker.

The ends were cut back, 2 bases at V and 1 base at J, with 11 bases in the middle. The CDR3 is made up of 15 amino acids. Germline lookup yields CDR1 SEHNR and CDR2 FQNEAQ (reference sequence). The authors used template switching to add a universal primer site and gave cDNA unique molecular identifiers. TCRdb recomputed calls from the 5' RACE reads with MiXCR, one row per CDR3 protein. The data hold 750,000 to 950,000 distinct CDR3 sequences, with about 12% observed a single time. This clonotype has only a few counts. Its antigen is not known. The data also belong to a second study, concerning yellow fever vaccine responses in identical twins.

The TCR was taken from a woman between 18 and 30 years old in good health. The rearrangement links TRBV7-9 to TRBJ1-1; D perhaps matches TRBD1 (5 bases). The sequencing sample was made of PBMCs. DNA for the CDR3: TGTGCCAGCAGCTTAAGCAGGGCAGGGAACACTGAAGCTTTCTTT. It translates to CASSLSRAGNTEAFF.